This T cell receptor beta chain was captured in a study of human T cells and chemical hapten exposure. Overall study results and limits: TCRs exceeding a frequency of 1 in 1000 stayed unchanged under DPC sensitization.

Germline V lookup: CDR1 ENHRY, CDR2 SYGVKD. The germline V and J ends were trimmed by 3 bases and 4 bases, with 4 bases remaining between them. The CDR3 runs to 11 residues. The time point is: patch test 3, about 24 weeks after DPC sensitization. Documented treatment: therapeutic diphenylcyclopropenone sensitization with weekly scalp DPC. Ahead of each patch test application, blood was drawn. Using its own MiXCR run on the RACE reads, TCRdb lists one record per CDR3 protein. The profile shows approximately 97,000 distinct CDR3 sequences, 27% of them singletons. In regard to this clonotype: The antigen is undetermined.

J is TRBJ2-7 and V is TRBV10-3, with unresolved D. The sample was whole blood, taken in connection with sensitization to the hapten diphenylcyclopropenone (DPC). The receptor's source is a middle-aged man with alopecia areata. Some clones in this sample may be carry-over from other donors' samples. CDR3 protein: CAISDHYEQYF. The CDR3 region has the DNA TGTGCCATCAGTGACCATTACGAGCAGTACTTC.